This T cell receptor beta chain is from a study of Ad26.COV2.S vaccination and SARS-CoV-2 variants. Study as a whole: Ad26.COV2.S was injected intramuscularly once or twice, 56 days apart. General study results and limits: Spike-specific TCR breadth was greater in vaccine than placebo recipients. Vaccinees and placebo recipients showed similar non-spike TCR breadth.

Comments on this clone: The target antigen is unknown.

Sample treatment: around 19 received Ad26.COV2.S at low or high dose, single or two shots; roughly five received placebo; per-sample allocation not given. Vaccine and placebo recipients were sampled on day 63 after the first injection. This vaccine is an Ad26 vector that expresses the Wuhan-strain SARS-CoV-2 spike. CDR3 size: 11 residues. Germline V lookup: CDR1 SNHLY, CDR2 FYNNEI. The V and J ends lost 7 bases and 8 bases respectively, with 9 bases between them. Produced via immunoSEQ multiplex PCR; TCRdb's table is partial and in-frame only. The data show a few hundred thousand clones, with approximately 92% seen just once and 9% to 15% held by the top ten.

The genes are TRBV2 and TRBJ2-1; D unresolved. The sequence derives from a person aged 18-65 years who received the Ad26.COV2.S COVID-19 vaccine or a placebo. The sample consisted of peripheral blood, taken in a trial of Ad26.COV2.S vaccine versus placebo. The CDR3 DNA reads TGTGCCAGCACCGTTATCTATGAGCAGTTCTTC. Protein product: CASTVIYEQFF.